This T cell receptor (beta chain) was identified in a study of siplizumab effects on memory and regulatory T cells. General observations from the study: Most proliferating CD4+ or CD8+ clones, roughly 75-95%, had no naive or memory assignment. The alloreactive clones that mapped to unstimulated subsets made up only a minor fraction. No functional test confirmed suppression by proliferating siplizumab-culture Tregs. Memory cells seemed less diverse than naive T cells, which also seemed major contributors to the alloresponse.

Per the germline V gene, CDR1 is SGDLS and CDR2 is YYNGEE. The CDR3 runs 15 residues. With 0 bases removed from V and 4 bases from J, the gap between germline ends came to 10 bases. Sequencing used immunoSEQ multiplex PCR; TCRdb keeps in-frame clones, though not all of them. The sample lists about 100,000 clones; about 94% were seen once. As regards this clone: The antigen is undetermined.

The TCR was taken from a human donor in good health. The chain carries TRBV9 and TRBJ1-4; D is uncertain. Sequencing used non-Treg CD4+ T cells sorted from blood. CDR3 DNA sequence: TGTGCCAGCAGCGTAGCGGGAGGAAATAATGAAAAACTGTTTTTT. This translates into CASSVAGGNNEKLFF.